This T cell receptor beta chain was retrieved from a study of shared clonotypes between healthy human individuals. With 5 bases removed from V and 4 bases from J, the gap between germline ends came to 14 bases. The length of the CDR3 is 14 residues. In germline, CDR1 is LNHDA, CDR2 SQIVND (reference sequence). Produced via immunoSEQ multiplex PCR; TCRdb's table is partial and in-frame only. The sample gives over 2 million clones, around 96% of which show up once; 0.85% to 1.2% is in the top ten. CD45RO-negative cells were positively selected for CCR7, leaving out terminally differentiated effector memory CD45RA+ cells.

The TCR sequence derives from a man younger than 35 in good health. V gene TRBV19 combines with J gene TRBJ1-2; D call uncertain. Sequencing input: naive CD8+ T cells sorted from blood. CDR3 nucleotides: TGTGCCAGTAGTTATTCGGATGCTTTCTATGGCTACACCTTC. Translating gives CASSYSDAFYGYTF.